Below, 28 T cell receptor beta chains from the same sample are listed, as sequenced in a study of response to subunit inactivated influenza vaccine. MiXCR was run by TCRdb on the RT-PCR reads, yielding one entry per CDR3 protein. The table has some 300,000 distinct CDR3 sequences, about 20% seen once; the top ten hold 10%. This specimen consisted of PBMCs from blood, obtained approximately 20 months after vaccination. The receptors come from a man aged 50-75 years who received an inactivated influenza vaccine.

As to this clonotype: This sequence may be a read error, since a much larger clone differs from it by one base. CDR3 loop: CASSLWDYGYTF. For the CDR3, the DNA is TGTGCCAGCAGCTTATGGGACTATGGCTACACCTTC. The rearrangement joins TRBV7-2 to TRBJ1-2; D is unresolved. Germline V gene data show CDR1 as SGHTA and CDR2 as FQGNSA. V was shortened by 2 bases and J by 3 bases, with 4 bases between the two germline ends. This CDR3 has 12 amino acids.

This clonotype was picked up a small number of times. The chain has TRBV5-1 and TRBJ2-2, with D perhaps matching TRBD1 or TRBD2 (6 bases each). The CDR3 is 13 amino acids. Germline loops: CDR1 SGHRS, CDR2 YFSETQ. V dropped 7 bases and J dropped 6 bases, with 13 bases sitting between them. This CDR3 reads CASAAGEAGELFF. CDR3 in DNA: TGCGCCAGCGCGGCAGGGGAGGCCGGGGAGCTGTTTTTT. Drawing the rest from reference TRBV5-1 and TRBJ2-2, the complete variable domain is KAGVTQTPRYLIKTRGQQVTLSCSPISGHRSVSWYQQTPGQGLQFLFEYFSETQRNKGNFPGRFSGRQFSNSRSEMNVSTLELGDSALYLCASAAGEAGELFFGEGSRLTVL.

The J gene is TRBJ1-1, the V gene TRBV6-2 or TRBV6-3; D gene uncertain. This CDR3 contains 15 residues. V lost 7 bases and J 1 base, leaving 16 bases between the germline ends. The germline gives CDR1 MNHEY, CDR2 SVGEGT. This CDR3 reads CASNPYRAGNTEAFF. The CDR3 DNA sequence: TGTGCCAGCAATCCTTACCGGGCGGGGAACACTGAAGCTTTCTTT.

The V and J genes are TRBV5-1 and TRBJ2-7; tentatively, D is TRBD2 (7 bases). CDR3 length: 14 amino acids. In germline, CDR1 is SGHRS, CDR2 YFSETQ. Trimming pared 0 bases from V and 5 bases from J, leaving 12 bases between. The CDR3 here is CASSLEGGGNEQYF. The CDR3 nucleotides are TGCGCCAGCAGCTTGGAAGGGGGAGGGAACGAGCAGTACTTC.

The table lists this clonotype with many counts. J is TRBJ1-3 and V is TRBV5-1; no definite D call. The CDR3 runs 14 residues. CDR1 and CDR2 (germline): SGHRS, YFSETQ. Trimming took 5 bases from V and 0 from J, leaving 9 bases between them. CDR3 bases: TGCGCCAGCAGGGACCCCTTCTCTGGAAACACCATATATTTT. This gives the protein CASRDPFSGNTIYF. The entire variable domain, with the rest obtained from reference TRBV5-1 and TRBJ1-3, is as follows: KAGVTQTPRYLIKTRGQQVTLSCSPISGHRSVSWYQQTPGQGLQFLFEYFSETQRNKGNFPGRFSGRQFSNSRSEMNVSTLELGDSALYLCASRDPFSGNTIYFGEGSWLTVV.

This clonotype showed up just a few times. The chain carries TRBV20-1 and TRBJ1-1, with D perhaps matching TRBD1 (5 bases). Germline loops: CDR1 DFQATT, CDR2 SNEGSKA (reference sequence). The CDR3 loop spans 16 amino acids. The V end was cut by 3 bases, the J end by 0 bases, with 17 bases between. This CDR3 reads CSASPGAIKMNTEAFF. DNA of the CDR3: TGCAGTGCTAGTCCTGGGGCGATAAAGATGAACACTGAAGCTTTCTTT.

The CDR3 region has the DNA TGCAGCGCATCAGGTCGCATCCGCCCTACAGATACGCAGTATTTT. This sequence encodes CSASGRIRPTDTQYF. J is TRBJ2-3 and V is TRBV29-1, with D unresolved. The CDR3 extends over 15 amino acids. The V and J ends lost 7 bases and 3 bases respectively, with 20 bases between them. The V gene's germline CDR1 is SQVTM and CDR2 ANQGSEA.

The chain joins TRBV20-1 to TRBJ1-6, with D possibly being TRBD1 (5 bases). The CDR3 loop spans 14 amino acids. Germline values: CDR1 DFQATT, CDR2 SNEGSKA (reference sequence). V was cut by 5 bases and J by 9 bases, with 17 bases left in between. The CDR3 DNA follows: TGCAGTGCTTACGCAGGGAGGAGAGGTTCACCCCTCCACTTT. Translation gives CSAYAGRRGSPLHF.

This clonotype was seen more than once but under ten times. The rearrangement joins TRBV24-1 to TRBJ2-2; TRBD2 aligns across 9 bases. This CDR3 has 17 residues. J lost 3 bases, V lost 5 bases, and 9 bases had no gene match. Looked up from germline, CDR1 is KGHDR and CDR2 is SFDVKD. Here the CDR3 DNA reads TGTGCCACCAGTGCAAGCGGGAGGATCGGGTACACCGGGGAGCTGTTTTTT. Protein: CATSASGRIGYTGELFF.

This clonotype was counted only a few times. The chain carries TRBV3-1 and TRBJ1-6; D is perhaps TRBD1 (6 bases). The germline V and J ends were trimmed by 1 base and 5 bases, with 9 bases remaining between them. Germline CDR1 is LGHDT and CDR2 is YNNKEL (reference sequence). This CDR3 spans 15 amino acids. The CDR3 DNA sequence: TGTGCCAGCAGCCAAGCAGGGGTCGATAATTCACCCCTCCACTTT. It codes for CASSQAGVDNSPLHF.

Ten or more counts support this clonotype. The V call is TRBV3-1, the J call TRBJ1-1, with TRBD1 matching 7 bases. The junction had 10 bases not matched to a gene; V was cut back by 7 bases and J by 5 bases. From germline, CDR1 is LGHDT and CDR2 YNNKEL (reference sequence). This CDR3 region has 14 residues. The CDR3 DNA follows: TGTGCCAGCACCCTAACAGGGGCGGGGACTGAAGCTTTCTTT. This translates into CASTLTGAGTEAFF.

This clonotype showed up just a few times. V and J are TRBV11-2 and TRBJ2-1; 8 bases map to TRBD2. J was trimmed by 6 bases and V by 2 bases; bases with no gene match: 18. The germline gives CDR1 SGHAT, CDR2 FQNNGV. This CDR3 region has 19 residues. The CDR3 protein is CASSLYPRVAGGNSNEQFF. The CDR3 DNA reads as TGTGCCAGCAGCTTATACCCTAGGGTCGCGGGGGGCAACTCCAATGAGCAGTTCTTC.

A few counts support this clonotype. The rearrangement uses TRBV5-1 and TRBJ1-1; weak D call: TRBD1 (5 bases). CDR1 is SGHRS and CDR2 is YFSETQ in the germline V gene. The V gene lost 0 bases and the J gene lost 5 bases, with 14 bases spanning the gap. This CDR3 has 15 residues. The CDR3 loop is CASSLEVGGRTEAFF. As DNA, the CDR3 is TGCGCCAGCAGCTTGGAGGTGGGGGGTCGGACTGAAGCTTTCTTT.

J is TRBJ2-5 and V is TRBV5-1; 12 bases are shared with TRBD2. The germline V gene has CDR1 SGHRS and CDR2 YFSETQ. The CDR3 has 15 residues. With V trimmed by 4 bases and J by 2 bases, 3 bases remained unmatched. For the CDR3, the DNA is TGCGCCAGCAGCCTAGGGACTAGCGGGCAAGAGACCCAGTACTTC. Translating it yields CASSLGTSGQETQYF.

The chain recombines TRBV3-1 with TRBJ2-1; TRBD2 might be the D (5 bases). This CDR3 region has 14 residues. Per germline, CDR1 LGHDT and CDR2 YNNKEL (reference sequence). Trimming removed 1 base at V and 3 bases at J, with 7 bases between. This CDR3 reads CASSQVSGYNEQFF. CDR3 bases: TGTGCCAGCAGCCAAGTCAGCGGCTACAATGAGCAGTTCTTC.

This clonotype was picked up a small number of times. This chain links TRBV18 with TRBJ1-1; D may be TRBD1 (5 bases). The CDR3 totals 13 residues. The germline V and J ends were trimmed by 5 bases and 4 bases, with 11 bases remaining between them. The V gene's germline CDR1 is KGHSH and CDR2 LQKENI. The CDR3 loop is CASSETVGTEAFF. The DNA of the CDR3 is TGTGCCAGCTCAGAGACAGTTGGCACTGAAGCTTTCTTT.

This clonotype was seen more than once but under ten times. The rearrangement links TRBV4-3 to TRBJ2-6; D is uncertain. The germline V gene encodes CDR1 LGHNA and CDR2 YSLEER. CDR3 length: 18 residues. Trimming cost V 0 bases and J 0 bases, with 12 bases left between them. CDR3 residues: CASSQDRYGPSGANVLTF. The CDR3 nucleotides are TGCGCCAGCAGCCAAGATAGGTATGGCCCCTCTGGGGCCAACGTCCTGACTTTC.

The table lists this clonotype with a few counts. This chain uses TRBV5-6 with TRBJ1-5; D unresolved. Germline V lookup: CDR1 SGHDT, CDR2 YYEEEE. The CDR3 runs to 16 residues. The ends were cut back, 4 bases at V and 2 bases at J, with 16 bases in the middle. The CDR3 DNA sequence: TGTGCCAGCAGCCCCTGGACGGACCATGGCAATCAGCCCCAGCATTTT. This gives the protein CASSPWTDHGNQPQHF. The full variable domain, with the rest looked up from reference TRBV5-6 and TRBJ1-5, is DAGVTQSPTHLIKTRGQQVTLRCSPKSGHDTVSWYQQALGQGPQFIFQYYEEEERQRGNFPDRFSGHQFPNYSSELNVNALLLGDSALYLCASSPWTDHGNQPQHFGDGTRLSIL.

This clonotype was observed at least ten times. J is TRBJ1-1 and V is TRBV20-1; D unclear. Germline loops: CDR1 DFQATT, CDR2 SNEGSKA (reference sequence). The V and J ends lost 0 bases and 1 base respectively, with 18 bases between them. CDR3 length: 17 residues. The CDR3: CSARDKFRLQWNTEAFF. In DNA form, the CDR3 reads TGCAGTGCTAGAGATAAGTTTAGGTTACAGTGGAACACTGAAGCTTTCTTT.

The chain recombines TRBV28 with TRBJ1-4, with D unresolved. Trimming removed 6 bases from V and 8 bases from J, with 13 bases in between. This CDR3 is 13 amino acids long. From germline, CDR1 is MDHEN and CDR2 SYDVKM. The CDR3 region has the DNA TGTGCCAGCAGCCTCCCAGGAGGGGAAAAACTGTTTTTT. Protein sequence: CASSLPGGEKLFF.

The chain couples TRBV10-3 to TRBJ2-1; D is ambiguous. The V gene lost 0 bases and the J gene lost 6 bases, with 3 bases spanning the gap. The germline gives CDR1 ENHRY, CDR2 SYGVKD. The CDR3 has 12 residues. Written as DNA, the CDR3 is TGTGCCATCAGTGAGTCTAGCAATGAGCAGTTCTTC. Protein: CAISESSNEQFF.

The J gene is TRBJ1-4, the V gene TRBV4-1, with a possible D match to TRBD1 (6 bases). V was shortened by 0 bases and J by 4 bases, with 15 bases between the two germline ends. CDR1 is MGHRA, CDR2 YSYEKL, per germline. This CDR3 is 17 amino acids long. DNA of the CDR3: TGCGCCAGCAGCCAAGATCGAATCGGACAGTATAATGAAAAACTGTTTTTT. Residues: CASSQDRIGQYNEKLFF.

J is TRBJ2-7 and V is TRBV20-1; D uncertain. CDR3 length: 13 residues. V dropped 0 bases and J dropped 3 bases, with 9 bases sitting between them. From germline, CDR1 is DFQATT and CDR2 SNEGSKA (reference sequence). This CDR3 reads CSARDREFYEQYF. CDR3 bases: TGCAGTGCTAGAGATCGAGAATTCTACGAGCAGTACTTC.

This clonotype was detected a few times. The chain joins TRBV20-1 to TRBJ2-4, with 8 bases that match TRBD1. In germline, CDR1 is DFQATT, CDR2 SNEGSKA (reference sequence). The ends lost 3 bases at V and 2 bases at J; junction bases unmatched: 9. The CDR3 runs 16 residues. CDR3 coding DNA: TGCAGTGCTAGGGCACGACAGGGGAAACCCAAAAACATTCAGTACTTC. It is translated as CSARARQGKPKNIQYF.

The chain recombines TRBV5-4 with TRBJ1-6; D gene unclear. V lost 0 bases to trimming and J lost 4 bases, with 5 bases between them. In germline, CDR1 is SGHNT, CDR2 YYREEE (reference sequence). This CDR3 spans 14 amino acids. The CDR3 sequence is CASSLDRYNSPLHF. The DNA for the CDR3 is TGTGCCAGCAGCTTGGACCGGTATAATTCACCCCTCCACTTT.

The V gene is TRBV7-2, the J gene TRBJ2-2, with D possibly matching TRBD2 (5 bases). Germline-derived CDR1 and CDR2 are SGHTA and FQGNSA. This CDR3 comprises 13 residues. Deletions cut 5 bases from V and 7 bases from J, with 11 bases between. The CDR3: CASSQTKGGELFF. CDR3 nucleotides: TGTGCCAGCAGCCAGACTAAGGGCGGGGAGCTGTTTTTT. Complete variable domain (other parts from reference TRBV7-2 and TRBJ2-2): GAGVSQSPSNKVTEKGKDVELRCDPISGHTALYWYRQSLGQGLEFLIYFQGNSAPDKSGLPSDRFSAERTGGSVSTLTIQRTQQEDSAVYLCASSQTKGGELFFGEGSRLTVL.

In this sample, this clonotype turned up many times. The chain uses TRBV2 and TRBJ2-7; the D gene is possibly TRBD1 (6 bases). Trimming removed 3 bases from V and 3 bases from J, with 9 bases in between. The germline CDR1 and CDR2 sequences are SNHLY and FYNNEI. The CDR3 runs to 13 residues. The CDR3 reads CASSDRTDYEQYF. CDR3 DNA sequence: TGTGCCAGCAGTGATAGGACAGACTACGAGCAGTACTTC.

The gene calls are TRBV10-3 and TRBJ2-7; D may be TRBD1 (7 bases). The V end was cut by 7 bases, the J end by 2 bases, with 12 bases between. This CDR3 is 13 amino acids long. Germline V gene sequence: CDR1 ENHRY, CDR2 SYGVKD. The CDR3 coding sequence is TGTGCCATCAAACGGGGGACAGCCTACGAGCAGTACTTC. It is translated as CAIKRGTAYEQYF.